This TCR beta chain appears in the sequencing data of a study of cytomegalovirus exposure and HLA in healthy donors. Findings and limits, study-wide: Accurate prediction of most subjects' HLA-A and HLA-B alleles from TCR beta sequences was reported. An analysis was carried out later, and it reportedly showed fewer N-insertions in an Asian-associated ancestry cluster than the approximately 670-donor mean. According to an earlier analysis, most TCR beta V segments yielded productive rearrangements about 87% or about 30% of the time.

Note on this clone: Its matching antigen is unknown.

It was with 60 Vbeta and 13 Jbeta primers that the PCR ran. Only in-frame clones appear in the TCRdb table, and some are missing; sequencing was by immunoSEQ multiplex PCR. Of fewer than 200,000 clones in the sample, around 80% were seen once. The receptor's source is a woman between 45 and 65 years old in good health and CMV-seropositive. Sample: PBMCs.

The CDR3, as DNA: TGTGCCAGCTCACCGGAGGCAGGTCTTGCCTATGGCTACACCTTC. Protein: CASSPEAGLAYGYTF. The gene calls are TRBV18 and TRBJ1-2; D is unresolved. Between the trimmed V and J ends, which lost 3 bases and 4 bases, there was a span of 15 bases. This CDR3 has 15 amino acids. Germline CDR1 reads KGHSH; CDR2 reads LQKENI. The full variable domain, its missing parts supplied by reference TRBV18 and TRBJ1-2, is NAGVMQNPRHLVRRRGQEARLRCSPMKGHSHVYWYRQLPEEGLKFMVYLQKENIIDESGMPKERFSAEFPKEGPSILRIQQVVRGDSAAYFCASSPEAGLAYGYTFGSGTRLTVV.